The 23 T cell receptor beta chains below come from one sample, sequenced in a study of cytomegalovirus exposure and HLA in healthy donors. A multiplex PCR was run with 60 Vbeta primers and 13 Jbeta primers. Profiled with immunoSEQ multiplex PCR; TCRdb holds only in-frame clones, not every one. The profile shows 85,000 to 90,000 clones, approximately 76% of them singletons. Material for sequencing was PBMCs. These receptors all come from a man aged 25 to 45 in good health and CMV-seropositive.

The CDR3 coding sequence is TGTGCTAGTGGTTCCGGGACAGGGACCGGGGAGCTGTTTTTT. This sequence encodes CASGSGTGTGELFF. The chain combines TRBV12-5 with TRBJ2-2; 9 bases fit TRBD1. Germline V gives CDR1 LGHNT, CDR2 FRNRAP. The V gene end was trimmed by 4 bases and the J gene end by 5 bases; junction bases not matched to a gene: 2. This CDR3 is 14 amino acids long.

V is TRBV6-5 and J is TRBJ1-2; TRBD1 aligns across 9 bases. Germline V gives CDR1 MNHEY, CDR2 SVGAGI. Trimming removed 2 bases from V and 4 bases from J; junction bases left unmatched: 8. The CDR3 covers 16 residues. The CDR3 nucleotides read TGTGCCAGCAGTTACACCTCCCCGGACAGGGGCTATGGCTACACCTTC. Its translation: CASSYTSPDRGYGYTF.

This rearrangement joins TRBV7-8 to TRBJ1-1; weak D call: TRBD1 (5 bases). This CDR3 is built from 14 residues. The germline CDR1 and CDR2 sequences are SGHVS and FQNEAQ. Trimming removed 1 base at V and 3 bases at J, with 9 bases between. The CDR3 spells CASSLVTGDTEAFF. DNA of the CDR3: TGTGCCAGCAGCTTAGTCACGGGGGACACTGAAGCTTTCTTT.

The genes are TRBV5-1 and TRBJ1-2; 7 bases are a match to TRBD1. With V trimmed by 4 bases and J by 1 base, 1 base remained unmatched. Germline CDR1 is SGHRS and CDR2 is YFSETQ. The length of the CDR3 is 13 residues. This CDR3 is CASSRDSNYGYTF. DNA of the CDR3: TGCGCCAGCAGCAGGGACAGTAACTATGGCTACACCTTC.

The chain uses TRBV19 and TRBJ2-7; 15 bases are a match to TRBD2. Germline trimming cut 3 bases from V and 0 bases from J; bases unmatched to any gene: 6. The length of the CDR3 is 18 residues. Germline CDR1 and CDR2: LNHDA and SQIVND (reference sequence). The CDR3 region is CASSIRGLAGGSSYEQYF. For the CDR3, the DNA is TGTGCCAGTAGTATTCGGGGACTAGCGGGGGGTAGCTCCTACGAGCAGTACTTC.

J is TRBJ1-1 and V is TRBV7-6; D possibly corresponds to TRBD1 (6 bases). The CDR3 has 14 amino acids. Germline loops: CDR1 SGHVS, CDR2 FNYEAQ. Between the trimmed V and J ends, which lost 5 bases and 8 bases, there was a span of 18 bases. The DNA of the CDR3 is TGTGCCAGCAGCCAAACCCAATCTCAGGGGGAAGCTTTCTTT. It is translated as CASSQTQSQGEAFF. The entire variable domain, with the rest obtained from reference TRBV7-6 and TRBJ1-1, is as follows: GAGVSQSPRYKVTKRGQDVALRCDPISGHVSLYWYRQALGQGPEFLTYFNYEAQQDKSGLPNDRFSAERPEGSISTLTIQRTEQRDSAMYRCASSQTQSQGEAFFGQGTRLTVV.

Notes on this clone: The junction and the germline gene differ at one end; a read error may be behind it. The chain couples TRBV7-9 to TRBJ1-6; D is perhaps TRBD1 (6 bases). Per the germline V gene, CDR1 is SEHNR and CDR2 is FQNEAQ (reference sequence). This CDR3 is built from 15 residues. The CDR3 region is CSSSFTGTPNSPLHF. DNA for the CDR3: TGTTCCAGCAGCTTTACCGGGACACCAAATTCACCCCTCCACTTT.

The chain links TRBV2 to TRBJ2-5, with TRBD2 identical over 8 bases. Germline loops: CDR1 SNHLY, CDR2 FYNNEI. The CDR3 length is 17 residues. Germline trimming cut 8 bases from V and 9 bases from J; bases unmatched to any gene: 23. DNA of the CDR3: TGTGCCAGCGGACAAGGGCGGGAACGGGGGGGGTCCGGGGCCCAGTACTTC. Its translation: CASGQGRERGGSGAQYF. The full variable domain, its missing parts supplied by reference TRBV2 and TRBJ2-5, is EPEVTQTPSHQVTQMGQEVILRCVPISNHLYFYWYRQILGQKVEFLVSFYNNEISEKSEIFDDQFSVERPDGSNFTLKIRSTKLEDSAMYFCASGQGRERGGSGAQYFGPGTRLLVL.

This chain uses TRBV9 with TRBJ2-5; 8 bases are a match to TRBD1. The CDR3 totals 14 residues. Germline values: CDR1 SGDLS, CDR2 YYNGEE. J was trimmed by 1 base and V by 3 bases; bases with no gene match: 2. The CDR3 loop is CASSAGQVQETQYF. CDR3 DNA: TGTGCCAGCAGCGCGGGACAGGTCCAAGAGACCCAGTACTTC.

J is TRBJ2-2 and V is TRBV19, with 7 bases matching TRBD1. The CDR3 runs to 14 residues. The germline V gene encodes CDR1 LNHDA and CDR2 SQIVND (reference sequence). V dropped 6 bases and J dropped 4; count of bases not matched to a gene: 5. The CDR3 DNA reads TGTGCCAGTAGCCCGGGACAGCTCACCGGGGAGCTGTTTTTT. Translation gives CASSPGQLTGELFF.

The chain joins TRBV27 to TRBJ1-1, with D possibly being TRBD1 (5 bases). V was pared by 4 bases and J by 0 bases, with 15 bases between. The CDR3 is 16 amino acids. Germline V CDR1 and CDR2: MNHEY, SMNVEV (reference sequence). Here the CDR3 reads CASSSTLQAMNTEAFF. CDR3 nucleotide sequence: TGTGCCAGCAGTTCAACTTTACAGGCTATGAACACTGAAGCTTTCTTT.

This clone has a handful of counts. This chain links TRBV19 with TRBJ1-6; D unresolved. The CDR3 has 12 residues. The V and J ends lost 5 bases and 7 bases respectively, with 6 bases between them. Germline V lookup: CDR1 LNHDA, CDR2 SQIVND (reference sequence). CDR3 coding DNA: TGTGCCAGTAGTTTGGGCAATTCACCCCTCCACTTT. Amino acid sequence: CASSLGNSPLHF.

The chain recombines TRBV5-1 with TRBJ2-7; possibly TRBD1 for D (6 bases). Trimming cost V 4 bases and J 3 bases, with 8 bases left between them. Germline assignment: CDR1 SGHRS and CDR2 YFSETQ. The length of the CDR3 is 12 residues. Written as DNA, the CDR3 is TGCGCCAGCAGCCCGGACAGCTACGAGCAGTACTTC. Encoded protein: CASSPDSYEQYF. The entire variable domain, with the rest obtained from reference TRBV5-1 and TRBJ2-7, is as follows: KAGVTQTPRYLIKTRGQQVTLSCSPISGHRSVSWYQQTPGQGLQFLFEYFSETQRNKGNFPGRFSGRQFSNSRSEMNVSTLELGDSALYLCASSPDSYEQYFGPGTRLTVT.

In DNA form, the CDR3 reads TGTGCCTGGAGTGTACAGGGTTATGGCTACACCTTC. Translated, it gives CAWSVQGYGYTF. V usage is TRBV30 and J usage is TRBJ1-2, with a possible D match to TRBD1 (6 bases). V lost 0 bases to trimming and J lost 5 bases, with 7 bases between them. CDR1 and CDR2 (germline): GTSNPN, SVGIG (reference sequence). The CDR3 contains 12 residues.

J is TRBJ2-7 and V is TRBV7-2; TRBD1 is a possible D gene (6 bases). There are 15 residues in the CDR3. Looked up from germline, CDR1 is SGHTA and CDR2 is FQGNSA. The V gene lost 5 bases and the J gene lost 0 bases, with 14 bases spanning the gap. The CDR3: CASSHRQGFSYEQYF. In DNA form, the CDR3 reads TGTGCCAGCAGCCATAGGCAGGGGTTCTCCTACGAGCAGTACTTC.

This clone was picked up one time. The rearrangement links TRBV7-2 to TRBJ2-7; TRBD2 is a possible D gene (6 bases). Per germline, CDR1 SGHTA and CDR2 FQGNSA. The length of the CDR3 is 14 residues. Trimming took 3 bases from V and 3 from J, leaving 12 bases between them. The CDR3 DNA sequence: TGTGCCAGCAGCTTCGTAGCGGAGGGCTACGAGCAGTACTTC. Protein product: CASSFVAEGYEQYF.

Written as DNA, the CDR3 is TGTGCCAGCGGCAACCCGTCCTACGAGCAGTACTTC. Encoded protein: CASGNPSYEQYF. J is TRBJ2-7 and V is TRBV27; no definite D call. V was shortened by 8 bases and J by 1 base, with 9 bases between the two germline ends. The CDR3 contains 12 residues. Germline V gene data show CDR1 as MNHEY and CDR2 as SMNVEV (reference sequence).

The chain joins TRBV7-8 to TRBJ1-1, with D tentatively TRBD1 (5 bases). V gave up 1 base and J gave up 4 bases, with 10 bases separating them. This CDR3 is built from 14 residues. Per germline, CDR1 SGHVS and CDR2 FQNEAQ. The DNA for the CDR3 is TGTGCCAGCAGCTTAGGTGACAGACTCACTGAAGCTTTCTTT. The encoded protein is CASSLGDRLTEAFF.

This clone was recorded a few times. V gene TRBV4-2 combines with J gene TRBJ2-6; D is ambiguous. The germline gives CDR1 LGHNA, CDR2 YNFKEQ. The CDR3 extends over 16 amino acids. Deletions cut 0 bases from V and 2 bases from J, with 8 bases between. Here the CDR3 DNA reads TGTGCCAGCAGCCAAGACGAAGCAACTGGGGCCAACGTCCTGACTTTC. This codes for CASSQDEATGANVLTF.

The CDR3 DNA sequence: TGTGCCAGCAGCTTAGTAGGGGGGGCTGGGAGTCAGCCCCAGCATTTT. The encoded protein is CASSLVGGAGSQPQHF. The chain is built from TRBV7-8 and TRBJ1-5, with a possible D match to TRBD1 (6 bases). V was clipped by 1 base and J by 6 bases, with 16 bases between them. Germline CDR1 and CDR2: SGHVS and FQNEAQ. The length of the CDR3 is 16 residues.

The rearrangement links TRBV7-9 to TRBJ2-7; D perhaps matches TRBD2 (6 bases). Germline V gene lookup returns CDR1 SEHNR and CDR2 FQNEAQ (reference sequence). The V and J ends lost 2 bases and 1 base respectively, with 18 bases between them. The CDR3 is 17 amino acids. CDR3 bases: TGTGCCAGCAGCTTAAGCCTCGGCGGGGCGGGGTCCTACGAGCAGTACTTC. Protein: CASSLSLGGAGSYEQYF.

The chain couples TRBV19 to TRBJ1-1, with unresolved D. Germline V gives CDR1 LNHDA, CDR2 SQIVND (reference sequence). CDR3 size: 14 residues. Trimming cost V 4 bases and J 2 bases, with 11 bases left between them. CDR3 residues: CASSRAGVNTEAFF. DNA of the CDR3: TGTGCCAGTAGTAGAGCCGGGGTAAACACTGAAGCTTTCTTT.

V gene TRBV2 combines with J gene TRBJ1-6, with a weak D call TRBD1 (6 bases). Germline CDR1 and CDR2: SNHLY and FYNNEI. Trimming stripped 6 bases from V and 2 bases from J, with 14 bases between. The CDR3 loop spans 16 amino acids. CDR3 DNA: TGTGCCAGCAGGCAGGGTCCAGGGGCCTATAATTCACCCCTCCACTTT. It encodes CASRQGPGAYNSPLHF.